The 21 T cell receptor beta chains below come from one sample, sequenced in a study of human T cells and chemical hapten exposure. Time point described: patch test 3, about 24 weeks after DPC sensitization. Treatment specified: therapeutic diphenylcyclopropenone sensitization with weekly scalp DPC. TCRdb reprocessed the RACE reads with MiXCR, giving one entry per CDR3 protein. The data show approximately 90,000 distinct CDR3 sequences, 25% to 35% seen once. The sample consisted of whole blood, taken in connection with sensitization to the hapten diphenylcyclopropenone (DPC). Receptors originate from a man aged 35-49 years with alopecia areata. Some clones in this sample may be carry-over from other donors' samples.

The chain employs TRBV4-1 and TRBJ1-2; D is undetermined. Trimming stripped 7 bases from V and 4 bases from J, with 10 bases between. The CDR3 covers 12 residues. Germline CDR1 reads MGHRA; CDR2 reads YSYEKL. CDR3 loop: CASKEDPYGYTF. CDR3 DNA: TGCGCCAGCAAGGAGGACCCCTATGGCTACACCTTC.

The rearrangement joins TRBV25-1 to TRBJ1-5; D is unclear. The V gene's germline CDR1 is MGHDK and CDR2 SYGVNS. The CDR3 contains 12 residues. V was cut by 10 bases and J by 2 bases, with 9 bases left in between. CDR3: CATSDGNQPQHF. The CDR3 DNA follows: TGTGCCACCTCAGACGGCAATCAGCCCCAGCATTTT.

The rearrangement joins TRBV30 to TRBJ1-1; no firm D call. Trimming left V 8 bases short and J 5 bases short, with 15 bases between. The CDR3 runs to 12 residues. Germline V gene data show CDR1 as GTSNPN and CDR2 as SVGIG (reference sequence). CDR3 nucleotides: TGTGCCGGAGGGCCGGGAGGGACTGAAGCTTTCTTT. As protein: CAGGPGGTEAFF. The full variable domain, completed using reference TRBV30 and TRBJ1-1, is SQTIHQWPATLVQPVGSPLSLECTVEGTSNPNLYWYRQAAGRGLQLLFYSVGIGQISSEVPQNLSASRPQDRQFILSSKKLLLSDSGFYLCAGGPGGTEAFFGQGTRLTVV.

This clonotype was recorded a few times. The chain links TRBV25-1 to TRBJ2-2; TRBD2 matches 12 bases. The CDR3 runs 16 residues. The trim removed 6 bases at V and 7 bases at J, leaving 9 bases unmatched. Germline CDR1 and CDR2: MGHDK and SYGVNS. CDR3 sequence (DNA): TGTGCCAGCAGCCCCCGACTAGCGGGAGCTCACGGGGAGCTGTTTTTT. Translated, it gives CASSPRLAGAHGELFF.

This clonotype was detected a few times. The chain couples TRBV3-1 to TRBJ2-1, with D possibly TRBD2 on 5 matching bases. V lost 0 bases, J lost 8 bases, and 17 bases lay in between. Germline V CDR1 and CDR2: LGHDT, YNNKEL (reference sequence). The CDR3 extends over 16 amino acids. The CDR3 DNA reads as TGTGCCAGCAGCCAAGACCTATCGGGGAGTAGCTATGAGCAGTTCTTC. It encodes CASSQDLSGSSYEQFF.

This chain links TRBV7-2 with TRBJ2-2; 7 positions match TRBD2. The CDR3 has 20 residues. V gave up 5 bases and J gave up 0 bases; unmatched junction bases: 18. The V gene's germline CDR1 is SGHTA and CDR2 FQGNSA. The CDR3 spells CASSKRSLAVIGANTGELFF. The CDR3 DNA follows: TGTGCCAGCAGCAAAAGAAGTCTAGCGGTGATCGGGGCGAACACCGGGGAGCTGTTTTTT.

The chain couples TRBV20-1 to TRBJ1-4; maybe TRBD1 (5 bases). Trimming left V 4 bases short and J 4 bases short, with 10 bases between. The CDR3 is made up of 13 amino acids. Germline CDR1 DFQATT, CDR2 SNEGSKA (reference sequence). In DNA form, the CDR3 reads TGCAGTGCTATGCAGGGACGTAATGAAAAACTGTTTTTT. Encoded protein: CSAMQGRNEKLFF.

This clonotype showed up just a few times. The V call is TRBV7-8, the J call TRBJ1-3, with TRBD1 identical over 10 bases. Germline-derived CDR1 and CDR2 are SGHVS and FQNEAQ. V shed 3 bases, J shed 2 bases, and the junction held 1 base outside the gene matches. The CDR3 contains 15 residues. The CDR3 DNA is TGTGCCAGCAGCTTGGGACAGGGGCCTGGAAACACCATATATTTT. It specifies CASSLGQGPGNTIYF.

The chain uses TRBV7-8 and TRBJ1-2, with TRBD1 identical over 9 bases. Germline V gene lookup returns CDR1 SGHVS and CDR2 FQNEAQ. Germline trimming cut 5 bases from V and 0 bases from J; bases unmatched to any gene: 4. This CDR3 region has 15 residues. Here the CDR3 reads CASSRGQGPNYGYTF. The CDR3 nucleotides are TGTGCCAGCAGCCGCGGACAGGGGCCTAACTATGGCTACACCTTC.

The genes are TRBV12-3 or TRBV12-4 and TRBJ2-7, with D tentatively TRBD2 (6 bases). Trimming cost V 7 bases and J 3 bases, with 16 bases left between them. The CDR3 totals 14 residues. The CDR3: CASTHTGSNYEQYF. The CDR3 bases are TGTGCCAGCACCCATACCGGGAGCAACTACGAGCAGTACTTC.

V gene TRBV24-1 combines with J gene TRBJ2-3; 7 bases line up with TRBD1. This CDR3 is built from 15 residues. J lost 8 bases, V lost 3 bases, and 10 bases had no gene match. Germline V gives CDR1 KGHDR, CDR2 SFDVKD. The CDR3 DNA follows: TGTGCCACCAGTGATACAGGGGCCCGGTCCGTTACGCAGTATTTT. Its protein is CATSDTGARSVTQYF.

The rearrangement links TRBV2 to TRBJ1-5, with D unresolved. V lost 9 bases to trimming and J lost 2 bases, with 11 bases between them. This CDR3 spans 13 amino acids. The germline V gene encodes CDR1 SNHLY and CDR2 FYNNEI. The CDR3: CASRAQGNQPQHF. The DNA for the CDR3 is TGTGCCAGTAGAGCCCAGGGCAATCAGCCCCAGCATTTT.

V usage is TRBV12-3 or TRBV12-4 and J usage is TRBJ2-3, with 7 bases matching TRBD1. J lost 6 bases, V lost 6 bases, and 6 bases had no gene match. This CDR3 has 13 amino acids. CDR3 bases: TGTGCCAGCAGCCTGCGACAGGGTGATACGCAGTATTTT. Translation: CASSLRQGDTQYF.

A few counts support this clonotype. The CDR3 reads CASSLSGTDNQPQHF. The CDR3 DNA follows: TGTGCCAGCAGTTTATCGGGGACAGACAATCAGCCCCAGCATTTT. The chain combines TRBV27 with TRBJ1-5; 7 bases fit TRBD1. Germline CDR1 reads MNHEY; CDR2 reads SMNVEV (reference sequence). This CDR3 has 15 residues. The J segment lost 3 bases and the V segment lost 0 bases, leaving 2 bases of the junction unmatched.

The chain is built from TRBV7-2 and TRBJ2-5, with D maybe TRBD1 (5 bases). Germline V gene lookup returns CDR1 SGHTA and CDR2 FQGNSA. The CDR3 is 14 amino acids. Trimming left V 3 bases short and J 3 bases short, with 11 bases between. The CDR3 region is CASSFRTPEETQYF. The DNA for the CDR3 is TGTGCCAGCAGCTTCCGGACACCTGAAGAGACCCAGTACTTC.

This clonotype came up a few times. This chain joins TRBV11-2 and TRBJ2-7, with D hard to call. V was clipped by 2 bases and J by 4 bases, with 6 bases between them. Germline V gene lookup returns CDR1 SGHAT and CDR2 FQNNGV. The CDR3 contains 12 residues. This CDR3 reads CASSLQVYEQYF. CDR3 coding DNA: TGTGCCAGCAGCTTACAGGTTTACGAGCAGTACTTC.

In its sample, this clonotype was seen once. This chain links TRBV7-9 with TRBJ2-7, with D possibly TRBD1 on 6 matching bases. Looked up from germline, CDR1 is SEHNR and CDR2 is FQNEAQ (reference sequence). V was cut by 0 bases and J by 3 bases, with 9 bases left in between. There are 14 residues in the CDR3. CDR3 in amino acids: CASSLANRDYEQYF. In nucleotides, the CDR3 is TGTGCCAGCAGCTTAGCTAACAGGGACTACGAGCAGTACTTC.

This clonotype was observed at least ten times. V usage is TRBV7-9 and J usage is TRBJ2-4, with TRBD1 matching 9 bases. The CDR3 has 17 residues. The germline V gene has CDR1 SEHNR and CDR2 FQNEAQ (reference sequence). After removal of 5 bases from V and 3 bases from J, the junction contained 11 bases not matched to a gene. CDR3: CASSSRDRDFGKNIQYF. DNA of the CDR3: TGTGCCAGCAGCAGCCGGGACAGGGATTTTGGCAAAAACATTCAGTACTTC.

This chain uses TRBV12-5 with TRBJ1-2; no clear D gene. Germline CDR1 is LGHNT and CDR2 is FRNRAP. The CDR3 is made up of 10 amino acids. Trimming pared 4 bases from V and 8 bases from J, leaving 5 bases between. The CDR3 reads CASGSLGYTF. The CDR3 DNA reads TGTGCTAGTGGTTCCCTAGGCTACACCTTC.

This clonotype has more than one count but fewer than ten. The conserved closing phenylalanine or tryptophan is absent in this CDR3, likely reflecting a read error. This chain connects TRBV7-2 to TRBJ1-4; possibly TRBD1 for D (5 bases). Germline V gene lookup returns CDR1 SGHTA and CDR2 FQGNSA. The CDR3 runs 14 residues. V gave up 1 base and J gave up 6 bases, with 9 bases separating them. The CDR3 region is CASSLVAGDEKLFL. DNA for the CDR3: TGTGCCAGCAGCTTAGTTGCGGGGGATGAAAAACTGTTTCTT.

This clonotype was seen a handful of times. The gene calls are TRBV6-2 or TRBV6-3 and TRBJ2-7, with D possibly matching TRBD2 (5 bases). Germline assignment: CDR1 MNHEY and CDR2 SVGEGT. The CDR3 consists of 13 residues. The V and J ends lost 1 base and 4 bases respectively, with 8 bases between them. The CDR3 DNA reads as TGTGCCAGCAGTTACTACGGGGTATACGAGCAGTACTTC. Protein: CASSYYGVYEQYF.